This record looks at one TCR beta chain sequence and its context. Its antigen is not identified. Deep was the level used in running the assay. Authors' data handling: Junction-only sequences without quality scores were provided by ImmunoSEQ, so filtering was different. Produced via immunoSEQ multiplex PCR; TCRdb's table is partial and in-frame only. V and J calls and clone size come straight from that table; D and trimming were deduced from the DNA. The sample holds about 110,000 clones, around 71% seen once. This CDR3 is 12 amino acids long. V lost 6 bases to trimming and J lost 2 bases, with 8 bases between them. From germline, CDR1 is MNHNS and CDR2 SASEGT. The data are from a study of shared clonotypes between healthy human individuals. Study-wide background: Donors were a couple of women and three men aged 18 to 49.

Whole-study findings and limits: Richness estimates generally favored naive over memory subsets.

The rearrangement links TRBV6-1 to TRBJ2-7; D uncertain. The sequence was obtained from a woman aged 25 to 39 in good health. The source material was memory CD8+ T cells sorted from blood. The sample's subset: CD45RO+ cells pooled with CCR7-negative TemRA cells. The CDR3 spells CASRAPTYEQYF. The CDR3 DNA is TGTGCCAGCAGGGCGCCAACCTACGAGCAGTACTTC.